This TCR beta chain is from a study of cytomegalovirus exposure and HLA in healthy donors. About this clone itself: Its antigen is not identified.

Study findings and constraints: A later examination showed that TCR association rates differed by HLA locus, with DRB1 most and HLA-C fewest. In an earlier analysis, in several hundred donors, most V segments appeared productive either ~87% or ~30% of the time.

Germline assignment: CDR1 KGHSH and CDR2 LQKENI. The CDR3 sequence is 16 residues long. V dropped 3 bases and J dropped 8; count of bases not matched to a gene: 7. Researchers ran the PCR with 60 Vbeta and 13 Jbeta primers. Some clones are missing from TCRdb's copy, which holds only in-frame ones; the method was immunoSEQ multiplex PCR. This table holds about 150,000 clones, under 70% found once. The sequencing sample was made of PBMCs. This chain links TRBV18 with TRBJ2-1, with TRBD2 identical over 13 bases. The TCR comes from a woman in her twenties or thirties in good health and CMV-seropositive. The CDR3 bases are TGTGCCAGCTCACCCCGAAAAGGACTAGCGGGAGATGAGCAGTTCTTC. Translated: CASSPRKGLAGDEQFF. Full variable domain (rest looked up from reference TRBV18 and TRBJ2-1): NAGVMQNPRHLVRRRGQEARLRCSPMKGHSHVYWYRQLPEEGLKFMVYLQKENIIDESGMPKERFSAEFPKEGPSILRIQQVVRGDSAAYFCASSPRKGLAGDEQFFGPGTRLTVL.